The rows below give T cell receptor beta chains drawn from one sample of a study of T cell repertoires in cytomegalovirus infection. One entry per CDR3 protein results from TCRdb running MiXCR on the reads. The table lists around 300,000 distinct CDR3 sequences, 25% of them singletons. These receptors lack a known antigen. Sequenced here: cultured PBMCs, sampled from culture after CMV antigen stimulation. All receptors derive from a human donor in good health (CMV status not recorded). Some clones in this sample may be carry-over from other donors' samples. The CDR3 runs from the conserved cysteine through the conserved F or W. Fields, in order: J gene, V gene, CDR3 protein.

TRBJ1-1	TRBV7-9	CASSLRQAPFGPGEAFF
TRBJ2-2	TRBV29-1	CSVANRNTGELFF
TRBJ2-2	TRBV24-1	CATSRSYANTGELFF
TRBJ2-5	TRBV11-2	CASSIQGATQYF
TRBJ2-1	TRBV20-1	CSARVGTNNEQFF
TRBJ1-1	TRBV7-2	CASGGTTFTEAFF
TRBJ1-2	TRBV7-2	CATGQGTYYGYTF
TRBJ1-1	TRBV2	CASWSGANTEAFF
TRBJ2-3	TRBV20-1	CSAAGLRAGGGDTQYF
TRBJ2-1	TRBV5-1	CASSFDRHYNEQFF
TRBJ2-1	TRBV6-2/TRBV6-3	CASSQTSGRVYNEQFF
TRBJ1-1	TRBV11-3	CASSLPGPGGTEAFF
TRBJ1-5	TRBV6-2/TRBV6-3	CASSPSPGTGGRSNQPQHF
TRBJ2-7	TRBV7-3	CASSLRGGTVYEQYF
TRBJ2-5	TRBV27	CASSFSGTEETQYF
TRBJ1-1	TRBV11-2	CASSWSSEENLSEAFF
TRBJ2-5	TRBV27	CASSWAGTETQYF
TRBJ2-3	TRBV20-1	CSARDGASLRTDTQYF
TRBJ1-1	TRBV27	CASSPPPATGRRDTEAFF
TRBJ2-7	TRBV28	CASSSDSDEQYF
TRBJ1-4	TRBV20-1	CSATPGRGEKLFF
TRBJ1-1	TRBV7-2	CASSVSVGQGIPEAFF
TRBJ1-1	TRBV29-1	CSVEDPRMNTEAFF
TRBJ2-3	TRBV6-8	CASSRQGRDTQYF
TRBJ1-2	TRBV7-2	CASSLARGALGYTF
TRBJ2-1	TRBV7-2	CASSTRGGGAISYNEQFF
TRBJ1-1	TRBV7-9	CASSDTGETEAFF
TRBJ1-2	TRBV4-1	CASSQGANLNYGYTF
TRBJ1-2	TRBV4-1	CATTPAAGANYGYTF
TRBJ1-6	TRBV19	CASSPGVWGSPLHF
TRBJ2-5	TRBV7-9	CASSLVGTGQETQYF
TRBJ2-1	TRBV14	CASSQGEGSSYNEQFF
TRBJ2-5	TRBV4-3	CASSQIPRQGATQYF
TRBJ2-2	TRBV6-1	CASSTGQGVRTGELFF
TRBJ2-5	TRBV12-3/TRBV12-4	CASRAAGGGETQYF
TRBJ1-4	TRBV7-9	CASSYNLPPNEKLFF
TRBJ2-7	TRBV4-2	CASSQGPGTYEQYF
TRBJ2-1	TRBV11-3	CASSSHGQEQFF
TRBJ1-1	TRBV7-8	CASSKDSFGQGGAFF
TRBJ2-7	TRBV20-1	CSAQPPRTDVLEQYF
TRBJ1-5	TRBV7-2	CASSRRPGGVSNQPQHF
TRBJ1-5	TRBV2	CASRMTGDQPQHF
TRBJ2-2	TRBV5-1	CASSNRVGTGELFF
TRBJ2-3	TRBV25-1	CASSGSGHRTDTQYF
TRBJ1-6	TRBV12-3/TRBV12-4	CASKQINNSPLHF
TRBJ2-4	TRBV5-4	CASSSLGGKDKNIQYF
TRBJ2-1	TRBV27	CASSWRASYNEQFF
TRBJ2-3	TRBV10-2	CASSLRTSWDTQYF
TRBJ2-1	TRBV2	CASSGGTSGRVDEQFF
TRBJ1-1	TRBV6-2/TRBV6-3	CASSSPIRRYTEAFF